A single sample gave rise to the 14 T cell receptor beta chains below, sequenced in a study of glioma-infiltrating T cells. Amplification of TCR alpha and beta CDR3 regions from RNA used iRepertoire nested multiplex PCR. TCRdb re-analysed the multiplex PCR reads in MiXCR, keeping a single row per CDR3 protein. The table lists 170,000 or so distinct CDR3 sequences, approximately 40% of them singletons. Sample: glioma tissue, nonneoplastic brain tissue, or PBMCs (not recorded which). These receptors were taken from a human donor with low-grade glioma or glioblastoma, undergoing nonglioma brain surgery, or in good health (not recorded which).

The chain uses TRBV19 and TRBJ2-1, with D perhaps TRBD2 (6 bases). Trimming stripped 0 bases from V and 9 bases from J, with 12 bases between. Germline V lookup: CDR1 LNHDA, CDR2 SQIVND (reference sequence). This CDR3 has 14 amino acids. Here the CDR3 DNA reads TGTGCCAGTAGTATAGATCAGCTAGCGACTGAGCAGTTCTTC. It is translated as CASSIDQLATEQFF. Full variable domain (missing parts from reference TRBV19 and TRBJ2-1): DGGITQSPKYLFRKEGQNVTLSCEQNLNHDAMYWYRQDPGQGLRLIYYSQIVNDFQKGDIAEGYSVSREKKESFPLTVTSAQKNPTAFYLCASSIDQLATEQFFGPGTRLTVL.

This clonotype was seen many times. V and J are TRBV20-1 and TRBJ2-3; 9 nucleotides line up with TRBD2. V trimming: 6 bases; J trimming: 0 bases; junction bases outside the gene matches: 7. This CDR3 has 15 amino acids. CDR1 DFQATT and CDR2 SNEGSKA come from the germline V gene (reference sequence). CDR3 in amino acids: CSAAGGRGSTDTQYF. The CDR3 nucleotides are TGCAGTGCAGCGGGAGGTCGGGGGAGCACAGATACGCAGTATTTT.

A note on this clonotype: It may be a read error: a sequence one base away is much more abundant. The CDR3 here is CASRYGNKPQHF. DNA of the CDR3: TGTGCCAGCAGGTATGGGAATAAGCCCCAGCATTTT. The chain links TRBV4-2 to TRBJ1-5; no clear D. Germline-derived CDR1 and CDR2 are LGHNA and YNFKEQ. The CDR3 contains 12 residues. The V and J ends lost 6 bases and 8 bases respectively, with 11 bases between them.

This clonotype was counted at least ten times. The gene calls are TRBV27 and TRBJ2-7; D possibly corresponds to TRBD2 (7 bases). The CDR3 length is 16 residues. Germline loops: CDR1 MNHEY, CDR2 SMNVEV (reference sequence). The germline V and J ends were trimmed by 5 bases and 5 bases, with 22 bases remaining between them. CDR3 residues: CASSTGRGRATHEQYF. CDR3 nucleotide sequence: TGTGCCAGCAGTACGGGAAGGGGGAGGGCCACGCACGAGCAGTACTTC.

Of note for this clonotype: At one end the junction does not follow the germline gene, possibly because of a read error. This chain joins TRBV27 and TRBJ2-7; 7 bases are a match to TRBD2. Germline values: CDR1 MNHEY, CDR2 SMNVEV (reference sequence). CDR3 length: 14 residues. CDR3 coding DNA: TGTGCCAACAGTGTGGGAGCGGGACCCTACGAGCAGTACTTC. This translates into CANSVGAGPYEQYF.

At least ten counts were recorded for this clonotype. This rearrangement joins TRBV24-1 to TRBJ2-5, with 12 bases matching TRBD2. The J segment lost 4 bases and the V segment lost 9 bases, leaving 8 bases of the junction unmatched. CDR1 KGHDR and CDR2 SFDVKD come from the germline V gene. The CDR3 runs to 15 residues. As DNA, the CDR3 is TGTGCCACCGGAGAGACTAGCGGGAGTCTAGAGACCCAGTACTTC. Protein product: CATGETSGSLETQYF.

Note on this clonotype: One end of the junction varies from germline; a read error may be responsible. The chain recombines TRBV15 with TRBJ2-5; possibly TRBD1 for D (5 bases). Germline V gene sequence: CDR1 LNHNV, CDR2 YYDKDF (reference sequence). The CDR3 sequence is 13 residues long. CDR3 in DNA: TGTGCCACCAGCGACAGTGTACAAGGGACCCAGTACTTC. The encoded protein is CATSDSVQGTQYF. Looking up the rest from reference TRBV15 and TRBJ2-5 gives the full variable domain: DAMVIQNPRYQVTQFGKPVTLSCSQTLNHNVMYWYQQKSSQAPKLLFHYYDKDFNNEADTPDNFQSRRPNTSFCFLDIRSPGLGDTAMYLCATSDSVQGTQYFGPGTRLLVL.

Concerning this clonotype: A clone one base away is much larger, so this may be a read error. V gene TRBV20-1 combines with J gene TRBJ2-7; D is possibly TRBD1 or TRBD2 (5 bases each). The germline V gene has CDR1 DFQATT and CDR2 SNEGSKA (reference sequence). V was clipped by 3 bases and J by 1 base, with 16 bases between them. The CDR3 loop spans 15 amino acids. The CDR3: CSARAEGRLSYEQYF. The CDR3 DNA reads TGCAGTGCTAGGGCAGAGGGACGGCTTTCCTACGAGCAGTACTTC.

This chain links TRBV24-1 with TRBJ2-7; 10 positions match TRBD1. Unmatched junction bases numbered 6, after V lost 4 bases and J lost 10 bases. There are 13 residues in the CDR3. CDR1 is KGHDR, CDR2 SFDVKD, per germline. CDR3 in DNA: TGTGCCACCAGTGACGGGACAGGGGAGGAACAGTACTTC. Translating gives CATSDGTGEEQYF.

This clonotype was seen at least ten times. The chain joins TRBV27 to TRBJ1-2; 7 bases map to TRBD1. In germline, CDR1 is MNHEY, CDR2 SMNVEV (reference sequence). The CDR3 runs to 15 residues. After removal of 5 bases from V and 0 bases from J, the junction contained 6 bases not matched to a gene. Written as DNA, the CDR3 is TGTGCCAGCAGTACACGACAGGGCTCTAACTATGGCTACACCTTC. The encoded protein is CASSTRQGSNYGYTF.

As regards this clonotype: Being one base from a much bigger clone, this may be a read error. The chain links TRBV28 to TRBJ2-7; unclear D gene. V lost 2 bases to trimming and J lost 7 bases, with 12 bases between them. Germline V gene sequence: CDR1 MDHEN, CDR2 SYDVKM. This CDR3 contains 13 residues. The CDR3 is CASSLGRSEEQYF. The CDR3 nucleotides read TGTGCCAGCAGTTTAGGCAGGTCGGAGGAGCAGTACTTC. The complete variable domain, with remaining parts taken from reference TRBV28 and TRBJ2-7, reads DVKVTQSSRYLVKRTGEKVFLECVQDMDHENMFWYRQDPGLGLRLIYFSYDVKMKEKGDIPEGYSVSREKKERFSLILESASTNQTSMYLCASSLGRSEEQYFGPGTRLTVT.

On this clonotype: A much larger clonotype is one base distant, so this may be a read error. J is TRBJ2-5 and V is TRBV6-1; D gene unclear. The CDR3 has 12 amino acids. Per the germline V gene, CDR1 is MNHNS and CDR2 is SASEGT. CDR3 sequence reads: CATSHPQETQYF. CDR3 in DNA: TGTGCCACCAGTCACCCACAAGAGACCCAGTACTTC.

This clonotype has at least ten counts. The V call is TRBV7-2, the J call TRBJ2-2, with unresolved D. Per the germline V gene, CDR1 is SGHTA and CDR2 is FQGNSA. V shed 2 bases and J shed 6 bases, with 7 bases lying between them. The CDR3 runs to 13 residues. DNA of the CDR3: TGTGCCAGCAGCTTATCAGTTTCCGGGGAGCTGTTTTTT. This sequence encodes CASSLSVSGELFF.

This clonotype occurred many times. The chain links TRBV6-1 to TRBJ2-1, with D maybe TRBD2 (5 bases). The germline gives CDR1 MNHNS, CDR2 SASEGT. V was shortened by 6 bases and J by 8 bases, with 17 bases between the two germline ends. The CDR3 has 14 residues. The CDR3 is CASRNPGGGDEQFF. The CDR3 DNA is TGTGCCAGCAGGAATCCCGGAGGAGGCGATGAGCAGTTCTTC.